The clone carrying this TCR beta chain was seen many times. The data stem from a study of tumor-infiltrating lymphocytes in oesophageal squamous cell carcinoma. One entry per CDR3 protein, called by TCRdb with MiXCR from the PCR reads. The sample carries around 6,300 distinct CDR3 sequences, around 15% recorded once. The CDR3 runs 15 residues. Germline assignment: CDR1 MGHRA and CDR2 YSYEKL. Trimming at V came to 2 bases and at J to 3 bases, leaving 4 bases not matched to a gene. The J gene is TRBJ2-1, the V gene TRBV4-1, with 7 bases lining up with TRBD2. This TCR came from a male donor with esophageal squamous cell carcinoma. Sequenced input: normal esophageal tissue next to the tumor. CDR3 sequence: CASSQMSGDYNEQFF. CDR3 in DNA: TGCGCCAGCAGCCAAATGAGCGGGGACTACAATGAGCAGTTCTTC.